A selection of T cell receptor beta chains follows, all from one sample in a study of T cell responses to AZD1222 COVID-19 vaccine. Assay used: immunoSEQ multiplex PCR; TCRdb lists only in-frame clones, some missing. The sample lists 100,000 to 150,000 clones; 70% to 90% were seen once. The sample here was peripheral blood, taken on day 0 of AZD1222 vaccination. These TCRs come from an adult in good health. The CDR3 runs from the conserved cysteine through the conserved F or W. Fields, in order: D gene, J gene, V gene, clone size, CDR3 protein, CDR3 DNA. D genes are given only for firm matches. Rows may omit the clone size; those that give it use once, few, many or a size class.

TRBD2	TRBJ2-1	TRBV5-4	-	CASSPASGGAGLNNEQFF	TGTGCCAGCAGCCCGGCTAGCGGGGGGGCGGGTTTGAACAATGAGCAGTTCTTC
-	TRBJ2-6	TRBV24-1	once	CATSDLHQVLGSGANVLTF	TGTGCCACCAGTGATTTGCATCAGGTCCTTGGGTCTGGGGCCAACGTCCTGACTTTC
-	TRBJ2-7	TRBV5-5	-	CASIMTTGSYEQYF	TGTGCCAGCATCATGACGACAGGTAGCTACGAGCAGTACTTC
TRBD1	TRBJ1-4	TRBV5-1	-	CASSPVQGQWEKLFF	TGCGCCAGCAGCCCCGTCCAGGGACAGTGGGAAAAACTGTTTTTT
-	TRBJ2-5	TRBV10-3	-	CAISERDQETQYF	TGTGCCATCAGTGAGCGGGATCAAGAGACCCAGTACTTC
-	TRBJ1-4	TRBV5-4	-	CASTTFDLNEKLFF	TGTGCCAGCACCACATTCGACCTTAATGAAAAACTGTTTTTT
TRBD2	TRBJ2-1	TRBV6-2/TRBV6-3	few	CASSEGLAGLVEQFF	TGTGCCAGCAGCGAGGGACTAGCGGGGTTAGTGGAGCAGTTCTTC
TRBD1	TRBJ2-7	TRBV5-6	-	CASSLDRGQEGHEQYF	TGTGCCAGCAGCTTGGATAGGGGACAGGAGGGCCACGAGCAGTACTTC
TRBD2	TRBJ2-7	TRBV10-3	-	CAISDIGTSGRDEQYF	TGTGCCATCAGTGACATCGGGACTAGCGGGAGAGACGAGCAGTACTTC
TRBD1	TRBJ1-2	TRBV5-1	-	CASSLDRGLLPGDGYTF	TGCGCCAGCAGCCTAGACAGGGGGCTTCTCCCCGGTGATGGCTACACCTTC